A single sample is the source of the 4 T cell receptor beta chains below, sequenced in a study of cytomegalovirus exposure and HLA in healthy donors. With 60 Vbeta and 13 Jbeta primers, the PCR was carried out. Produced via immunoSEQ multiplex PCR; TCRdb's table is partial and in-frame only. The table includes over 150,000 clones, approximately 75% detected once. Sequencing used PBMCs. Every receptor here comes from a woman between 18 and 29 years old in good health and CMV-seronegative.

CDR3 amino acids: CASSLAGDGQFF. The CDR3 DNA reads TGTGCCAGCAGTCTAGCGGGAGATGGGCAGTTCTTC. The rearrangement links TRBV28 to TRBJ2-1, with TRBD2 identical over 10 bases. V lost 5 bases to trimming and J lost 12 bases; unmatched junction nucleotides: 4. Germline V CDR1 and CDR2: MDHEN, SYDVKM. This CDR3 has 12 residues.

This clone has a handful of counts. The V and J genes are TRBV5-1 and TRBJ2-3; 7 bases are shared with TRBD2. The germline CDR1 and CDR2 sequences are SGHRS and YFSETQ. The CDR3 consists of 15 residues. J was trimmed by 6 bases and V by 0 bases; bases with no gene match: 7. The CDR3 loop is CASSLVPGGTDTQYF. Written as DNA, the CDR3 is TGCGCCAGCAGCTTGGTTCCGGGGGGTACGGATACGCAGTATTTT.

CDR3 DNA sequence: TGTGCCAGTAGTATTAAGACAGGTTCGGATGGCTACACCTTC. Its protein product is CASSIKTGSDGYTF. V usage is TRBV19 and J usage is TRBJ1-2; the D gene is possibly TRBD1 (6 bases). CDR1 is LNHDA, CDR2 SQIVND, per germline (reference sequence). The CDR3 runs 14 residues. V was trimmed by 3 bases and J by 6 bases, leaving 14 bases between them.

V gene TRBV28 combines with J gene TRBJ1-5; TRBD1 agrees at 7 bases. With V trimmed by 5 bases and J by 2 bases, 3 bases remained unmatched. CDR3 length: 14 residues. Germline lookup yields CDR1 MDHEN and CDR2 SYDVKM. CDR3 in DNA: TGTGCCAGCAGTCAGGGGGGTGGCAATCAGCCCCAGCATTTT. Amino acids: CASSQGGGNQPQHF.